The 12 T cell receptor beta chains below were found in one sample sequenced in a study of blood T cell repertoires in COVID-19. Data came from immunoSEQ multiplex PCR; TCRdb stores just in-frame clones and leaves some out. The sample shows about 160,000 clones, around 85% of them seen only once. The sample comprised peripheral blood. The source of these receptors is a man older than 75 with COVID-19, enrolled during active disease.

The chain is built from TRBV9 and TRBJ2-5; 9 bases align to TRBD2. This CDR3 is built from 17 residues. J gave up 0 bases and V 1 base, and 7 bases lay outside the gene matches. CDR1 SGDLS and CDR2 YYNGEE come from the germline V gene. This CDR3 reads CASSVFGGGENQETQYF. In DNA, the CDR3 is TGTGCCAGCAGCGTATTCGGCGGGGGGGAAAACCAAGAGACCCAGTACTTC.

DNA for the CDR3: TGCAGCGTTCGGGGGGACGGGATGGAGACCCAGTACTTC. Its protein is CSVRGDGMETQYF. V and J are TRBV29-1 and TRBJ2-5; the match to TRBD2 covers 7 bases. Germline V gives CDR1 SQVTM, CDR2 ANQGSEA. The CDR3 extends over 13 amino acids. V dropped 5 bases and J dropped 5; count of bases not matched to a gene: 8.

The CDR3 protein is CASSPGLAENEQFF. For the CDR3, the DNA is TGTGCCAGCAGTCCCGGCCTAGCGGAGAATGAGCAGTTCTTC. This chain uses TRBV6-5 with TRBJ2-1, with 7 nucleotides matching TRBD2. The CDR3 is 14 amino acids. The germline CDR1 and CDR2 sequences are MNHEY and SVGAGI. V was pared by 5 bases and J by 7 bases, with 8 bases of the junction left unmatched.

V and J are TRBV7-9 and TRBJ1-2, with 11 bases that match TRBD1. The ends lost 4 bases at V and 2 bases at J; junction bases unmatched: 3. Germline V gene sequence: CDR1 SEHNR, CDR2 FQNEAQ (reference sequence). The CDR3 has 15 amino acids. The CDR3 DNA is TGTGCCAGCAGCTCTCGGGACAGGGGGAACTATGGCTACACCTTC. It encodes CASSSRDRGNYGYTF.

This clone was picked up a small number of times. DNA for the CDR3: TGTGCCAGCAGTCGAACAGGGCTTCATGGCTACACCTTC. It codes for CASSRTGLHGYTF. The chain combines TRBV6-2 or TRBV6-3 with TRBJ1-2; tentative D call: TRBD1 (6 bases). Trimming removed 5 bases from V and 6 bases from J, with 13 bases in between. This CDR3 region has 13 residues. Germline V gives CDR1 MNHEY, CDR2 SVGEGT.

The chain joins TRBV5-4 to TRBJ2-1; a weak D match, TRBD2 (7 bases). V was clipped by 1 base and J by 2 bases, with 10 bases between them. The CDR3 totals 15 residues. Germline assignment: CDR1 SGHNT and CDR2 YYREEE (reference sequence). In nucleotides, the CDR3 is TGTGCCAGCAGCTTGCCGGGGGGCCCCTACAATGAGCAGTTCTTC. Translation: CASSLPGGPYNEQFF.

V usage is TRBV12-3 or TRBV12-4 and J usage is TRBJ2-1, with a possible D match to TRBD1 (5 bases). The V gene lost 6 bases and the J gene lost 6 bases, with 9 bases spanning the gap. The CDR3 runs 12 residues. CDR3 bases: TGTGCCAGCAGCATCGACAGCAATGAGCAGTTCTTC. The encoded protein is CASSIDSNEQFF.

This clone was seen more than once but under ten times. CDR3 residues: CASSLRGAEYF. CDR3 nucleotides: TGTGCCAGCAGCTTAAGGGGCGCCGAGTACTTC. The chain couples TRBV7-9 to TRBJ2-7; TRBD1 is a possible D gene (5 bases). V was clipped by 2 bases and J by 11 bases, with 10 bases between them. Germline CDR1 is SEHNR and CDR2 is FQNEAQ (reference sequence). The CDR3 is 11 residues long.

V is TRBV2 and J is TRBJ2-5; D not certain. V was shortened by 3 bases and J by 3 bases, with 17 bases between the two germline ends. In germline, CDR1 is SNHLY, CDR2 FYNNEI. This CDR3 spans 16 amino acids. The CDR3 is CASSDSSLDGKETQYF. CDR3 in DNA: TGTGCCAGCAGTGACTCCTCCCTAGATGGTAAAGAGACCCAGTACTTC.

This rearrangement joins TRBV9 to TRBJ1-1; D possibly corresponds to TRBD1 (6 bases). Looked up from germline, CDR1 is SGDLS and CDR2 is YYNGEE. The CDR3 runs 14 residues. With 4 bases removed from V and 2 bases from J, the gap between germline ends came to 12 bases. The DNA for the CDR3 is TGTGCCAGCAGCAACGCCAGGGGAAACACTGAAGCTTTCTTT. This translates into CASSNARGNTEAFF.

The chain couples TRBV2 to TRBJ2-2; the D gene is possibly TRBD2 (5 bases). This CDR3 is 13 amino acids long. Germline V gives CDR1 SNHLY, CDR2 FYNNEI. Trimming removed 3 bases at V and 7 bases at J, with 9 bases between. For the CDR3, the DNA is TGTGCCAGCAGTGAGTCGGGATACGGGGAGCTGTTTTTT. Protein product: CASSESGYGELFF.

The chain employs TRBV3-1 (or the pseudogene TRBV3-2) and TRBJ2-1; 12 positions agree with TRBD2. The germline gives CDR1 LGHDT, CDR2 YNNKEL (reference sequence). V lost 9 bases and J lost 4; bases outside the gene matches: 7. This CDR3 contains 15 residues. CDR3 sequence: CASLTSGGRYNEQFF. CDR3 coding DNA: TGTGCCAGTCTAACTAGCGGGGGGAGATACAATGAGCAGTTCTTC.